The 13 T cell receptor beta chains presented below share a single source sample, sequenced in a study of blood T cell repertoires in COVID-19. Measured with immunoSEQ multiplex PCR; TCRdb has only the in-frame clones, and not every one. The sample contains 52,000 or so clones, about 88% of which appear only once. Sample: peripheral blood. The source of these receptors is a woman in her 70s with active COVID-19.

This sequence joins TRBV9 and TRBJ2-7; D is possibly TRBD2 (5 bases). CDR3 length: 14 amino acids. Trimming cost V 0 bases and J 0 bases, with 7 bases left between them. CDR1 and CDR2 from the germline V gene are SGDLS and YYNGEE. CDR3 DNA sequence: TGTGCCAGCAGCGTAGACGGGATCTCCTACGAGCAGTACTTC. Encoded protein: CASSVDGISYEQYF.

The chain combines TRBV7-9 with TRBJ2-1, with a tentative D call TRBD2 (6 bases). The germline V gene has CDR1 SEHNR and CDR2 FQNEAQ (reference sequence). This CDR3 is built from 15 residues. V was shortened by 4 bases and J by 0 bases, with 10 bases between the two germline ends. DNA of the CDR3: TGTGCCAGCAGCTATACGGGACTCTCCTACAATGAGCAGTTCTTC. This gives the protein CASSYTGLSYNEQFF.

The gene calls are TRBV7-3 and TRBJ2-2, with D possibly TRBD1 on 6 matching bases. Germline V gene data show CDR1 as SGHTA and CDR2 as FQGTGA. Trimming stripped 1 base from V and 1 base from J, with 13 bases between. This CDR3 is built from 17 residues. CDR3 region: CASSLISRGRNTGELFF. As DNA, the CDR3 is TGTGCCAGCAGCTTAATTAGCAGGGGCAGGAACACCGGGGAGCTGTTTTTT.

The chain links TRBV30 to TRBJ2-5; 13 bases match TRBD2. The CDR3 runs 17 residues. V trimming: 2 bases; J trimming: 4 bases; junction bases outside the gene matches: 10. The V gene's germline CDR1 is GTSNPN and CDR2 SVGIG (reference sequence). Here the CDR3 DNA reads TGTGCCTGGAGTCGGGGGACTAGCGGGATCGTGAGAGAGACCCAGTACTTC. Its protein product is CAWSRGTSGIVRETQYF. The full variable domain, in which reference TRBV30 and TRBJ2-5 provide the parts outside the CDR3, is SQTIHQWPATLVQPVGSPLSLECTVEGTSNPNLYWYRQAAGRGLQLLFYSVGIGQISSEVPQNLSASRPQDRQFILSSKKLLLSDSGFYLCAWSRGTSGIVRETQYFGPGTRLLVL.

The chain employs TRBV15 and TRBJ2-2; perhaps TRBD2 as D (6 bases). The V gene lost 1 base and the J gene lost 6 bases, with 9 bases spanning the gap. In germline, CDR1 is LNHNV, CDR2 YYDKDF (reference sequence). The CDR3 is 14 residues long. CDR3 sequence: CATSRGGESGELFF. In nucleotides, the CDR3 is TGTGCCACCAGCAGAGGCGGGGAATCCGGGGAGCTGTTTTTT.

This clone was seen only a few times. The V gene is TRBV19, the J gene TRBJ1-2; 7 bases agree with TRBD1. The CDR3 has 14 residues. Trimming took 7 bases from V and 5 from J; bases not matched to a gene: 10. CDR1 and CDR2 from the germline V gene are LNHDA and SQIVND (reference sequence). CDR3 protein: CASKRTGAEYGYTF. The DNA of the CDR3 is TGTGCCAGTAAGCGAACAGGGGCTGAGTATGGCTACACCTTC.

This chain links TRBV5-5 with TRBJ1-2; D gene ambiguous. V was shortened by 2 bases and J by 1 base, with 12 bases between the two germline ends. The V gene's germline CDR1 is SGHKS and CDR2 YYEKEE (reference sequence). The CDR3 is 15 amino acids. In nucleotides, the CDR3 is TGTGCCAGCAGCTTTGGTGGAGGATATAACTATGGCTACACCTTC. It translates to CASSFGGGYNYGYTF.

This clone was seen only once. The CDR3 region is CASSPLPGGEQYF. The CDR3 DNA is TGCGCCAGCAGCCCGCTCCCAGGGGGCGAGCAGTACTTC. The chain combines TRBV5-1 with TRBJ2-7; 7 bases fit TRBD1. Germline CDR1 reads SGHRS; CDR2 reads YFSETQ. V lost 4 bases to trimming and J lost 6 bases; unmatched junction nucleotides: 7. CDR3 length: 13 residues.

V gene TRBV27 combines with J gene TRBJ1-3, with 8 bases that match TRBD1. Germline CDR1 is MNHEY and CDR2 is SMNVEV (reference sequence). Trimming cost V 6 bases and J 9 bases; bases outside gene matches: 7. This CDR3 contains 13 residues. The CDR3: CASSGTGVGTIYF. In nucleotides, the CDR3 is TGTGCCAGCAGCGGGACAGGTGTGGGCACCATATATTTT.

The chain recombines TRBV15 with TRBJ1-1, with a tentative D call TRBD1 (5 bases). Germline values: CDR1 LNHNV, CDR2 YYDKDF (reference sequence). The CDR3 length is 12 residues. Trimming took off 9 bases at V and 3 bases at J, with 11 bases between the two ends. The CDR3 reads CATSGGYTEAFF. The CDR3 DNA sequence: TGTGCCACGAGCGGGGGGTACACTGAAGCTTTCTTT.

The rearrangement joins TRBV27 to TRBJ2-2; TRBD2 is a possible D gene (5 bases). Between the trimmed V and J ends, which lost 6 bases and 0 bases, there was a span of 11 bases. The germline V gene has CDR1 MNHEY and CDR2 SMNVEV (reference sequence). The CDR3 totals 15 residues. The CDR3 here is CASRGWEPNTGELFF. The DNA for the CDR3 is TGTGCCAGCAGGGGATGGGAGCCGAACACCGGGGAGCTGTTTTTT.

This clone is medium-sized. This chain connects TRBV28 to TRBJ2-3, with 8 bases matching TRBD2. The V gene's germline CDR1 is MDHEN and CDR2 SYDVKM. The length of the CDR3 is 21 residues. V lost 3 bases and J lost 3; bases outside the gene matches: 23. The CDR3 nucleotides are TGTGCCAGCAGTTTTACAAACGGACAAACCAGCGGGGGAGTCCCTACAGATACGCAGTATTTT. This translates into CASSFTNGQTSGGVPTDTQYF.

The chain combines TRBV3-1 (or the pseudogene TRBV3-2) with TRBJ2-7; TRBD2 might be the D (6 bases). CDR1 is LGHDT, CDR2 YNNKEL, per germline (reference sequence). This CDR3 is 14 amino acids long. Trimming removed 4 bases at V and 4 bases at J, with 14 bases between. The CDR3 loop reads CASSPTGVGYEQYF. The CDR3 DNA reads as TGTGCCAGCAGCCCCACGGGAGTCGGGTACGAGCAGTACTTC.